This TCR beta chain emerged from a study of Graves' ophthalmopathy and Graves' hyperthyroidism. The CDR3 has 13 residues. CDR1 LNHNV and CDR2 YYDKDF come from the germline V gene (reference sequence). Trimming pared 5 bases from V and 7 bases from J, leaving 14 bases between. Other autoimmune disease, uncontrolled infection, pregnancy and lactation led to exclusion. Orbital computed tomography, thyroid ultrasound, TRAb, serum thyroxine and clinical symptoms formed the basis of diagnosis. RNA transcripts served as template for amplifying TCR beta CDR3 sequences. After a first-round RT-PCR with HTBI primers, a second-round multiplex PCR was run. TCRdb called the multiplex PCR reads again in MiXCR, with one record for every CDR3 protein. Counted here are roughly 610,000 distinct CDR3 sequences, around a fifth occurring once; the ten biggest clones make up around 6.5%.

This chain links TRBV15 with TRBJ2-5; no reliable D call. The TCR comes from a woman between 18 and 29 years old with stable Graves' hyperthyroidism. Some clones in this sample may be carry-over from other donors' samples. Specimen: peripheral blood. The CDR3 DNA sequence: TGTGCCACCAGCGCGCCTGGTACGCGGACCCAGTACTTC. It translates to CATSAPGTRTQYF.